This TCR beta chain was retrieved from a study of cytomegalovirus exposure and HLA in healthy donors. The CDR3 runs to 16 residues. The V end was cut by 8 bases, the J end by 0 bases, with 17 bases between. Germline V gives CDR1 LNHDA, CDR2 SQIVND (reference sequence). The PCR had 60 Vbeta and 13 Jbeta primers. Data came from immunoSEQ multiplex PCR; TCRdb stores just in-frame clones and leaves some out. The table shows fewer than 250,000 clones, with roughly 80% occurring only once. Each donor was nominally healthy when sampled (though unrecorded immune exposures were likely). The clonotype was recovered from a man aged 40-49 years in good health and CMV-seronegative. This chain joins TRBV19 and TRBJ2-4, with TRBD1 as a possible D gene (5 bases). The sequencing sample was made of PBMCs. CDR3 loop: CASAVQGTLAKNIQYF. The CDR3 DNA is TGTGCCAGTGCCGTTCAGGGAACATTAGCCAAAAACATTCAGTACTTC.